This T cell receptor beta chain stems from a study of blood T cell repertoires in COVID-19. Study details: Acute and convalescent COVID-19 samples came from the United States, Italy and Spain. From T cells, B-cell-depleted T cells, or PBMCs came the material, which was cDNA or gDNA.

Per the study methods: Estimation of nucleated cell counts relied on the amplification of reference gene primers. Assay used: immunoSEQ multiplex PCR; TCRdb lists only in-frame clones, some missing. The D gene and trimming were derived from the DNA, and the V and J assignments and clone size from that table. The sample holds more than 75,000 clones, more than 80% seen once. Germline V gives CDR1 SGHDN, CDR2 FVKESK. The CDR3 has 16 amino acids. V was pared by 4 bases and J by 4 bases, with 9 bases of the junction left unmatched. The receptor was isolated from a human donor in a cohort sampled during active COVID-19. Sequenced sample: peripheral blood. This chain links TRBV14 with TRBJ1-2, with 10 bases lining up with TRBD1. CDR3 nucleotides: TGTGCCAGCAGCCGTCCGGGACAGGGGATGGGCTATGGCTACACCTTC. Protein sequence: CASSRPGQGMGYGYTF.